This T cell receptor (beta chain) was obtained from a study of T cells in Graves' hyperthyroidism and ophthalmopathy. As for the study in general: Peripheral blood was obtained at initial diagnosis, preceding any treatment.

Study-wide results and limits: Most thyroid clonotypes with frequency above 0.001 were detected in blood.

Researchers barred patients who had uncontrolled infection, other autoimmune disease, pregnancy or lactation. CDR1 is SGHNT, CDR2 YYREEE, per germline (reference sequence). V dropped 2 bases and J dropped 2 bases, with 14 bases sitting between them. The CDR3 totals 15 residues. RNA transcripts yielded amplified TCR beta CDR3 regions. RT-PCR in the first round (using the HTBI primer set) targeted the TCR CDR3. TCRdb itself ran the multiplex PCR reads through MiXCR, one entry per CDR3 protein. Of around 300,000 distinct CDR3 sequences in the sample, 25% were seen once. This clonotype was seen ten or more times. The antigen remains unidentified.

The chain carries TRBV5-4 and TRBJ2-7; a weak D match, TRBD2 (5 bases). The sequence was collected from a man aged 35-49 years with Graves' hyperthyroidism that later progressed to Graves' ophthalmopathy. The sample consisted of blood. CDR3: CASSFSSGRAYEQYF. In DNA, the CDR3 is TGTGCCAGCAGCTTTTCTTCGGGAAGGGCCTACGAGCAGTACTTC.